What follows is one T cell receptor beta chain and its context. Its antigen is not identified. Time point meaning: cycle 4 day 1 (C4D1), after six to seven weeks of nivolumab. There was relapse after autologous stem cell transplantation in every patient, and there was variation in brentuximab vedotin exposure. This sample is part of a study of PD-1 blockade in classical Hodgkin lymphoma. Method: immunoSEQ multiplex PCR; TCRdb's copy keeps in-frame clones and lacks some. This sample has 50,000 or so clones, with 85% to 90% found just once. Broader study findings: Similar baseline diversity was found in complete responders and newly diagnosed patients. Causes of the repertoire differences remain undefined, possibly disease activity or prior therapy.

Trimming took off 4 bases at V and 2 bases at J, with 11 bases between the two ends. The germline V gene encodes CDR1 SEHNR and CDR2 FQNEAQ (reference sequence). This CDR3 has 15 amino acids. The gene calls are TRBV7-9 and TRBJ2-2; tentative D call: TRBD2 (5 bases). The sequence derives from a human donor with classical Hodgkin lymphoma. The source was peripheral blood mononuclear cells (PBMCs), collected before the fourth cycle of nivolumab. The CDR3 here is CASSYASGNTGELFF. The DNA for the CDR3 is TGTGCCAGCAGCTACGCGAGCGGAAACACCGGGGAGCTGTTTTTT.